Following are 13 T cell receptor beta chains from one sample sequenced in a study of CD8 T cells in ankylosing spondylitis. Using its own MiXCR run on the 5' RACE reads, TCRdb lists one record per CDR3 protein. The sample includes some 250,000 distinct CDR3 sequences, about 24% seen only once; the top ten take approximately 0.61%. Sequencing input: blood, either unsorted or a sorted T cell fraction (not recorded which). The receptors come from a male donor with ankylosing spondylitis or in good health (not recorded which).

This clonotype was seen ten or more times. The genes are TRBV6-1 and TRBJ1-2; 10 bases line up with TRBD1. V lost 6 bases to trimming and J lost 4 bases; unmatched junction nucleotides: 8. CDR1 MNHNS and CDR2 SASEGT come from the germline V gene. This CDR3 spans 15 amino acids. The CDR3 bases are TGTGCCAGCAGGGACCCCGGACAGGGGGGCTATGGCTACACCTTC. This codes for CASRDPGQGGYGYTF.

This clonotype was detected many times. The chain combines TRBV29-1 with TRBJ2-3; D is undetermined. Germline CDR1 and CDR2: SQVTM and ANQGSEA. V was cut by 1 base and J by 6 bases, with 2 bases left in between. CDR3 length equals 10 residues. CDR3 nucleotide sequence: TGCAGCGTTGAAGTGGATACGCAGTATTTT. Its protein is CSVEVDTQYF.

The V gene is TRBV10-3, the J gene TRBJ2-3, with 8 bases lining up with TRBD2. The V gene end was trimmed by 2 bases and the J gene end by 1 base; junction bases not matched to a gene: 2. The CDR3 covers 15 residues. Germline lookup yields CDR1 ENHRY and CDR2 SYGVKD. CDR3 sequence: CAISEGSGGTDTQYF. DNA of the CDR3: TGTGCCATCAGTGAGGGTAGCGGGGGCACAGATACGCAGTATTTT.

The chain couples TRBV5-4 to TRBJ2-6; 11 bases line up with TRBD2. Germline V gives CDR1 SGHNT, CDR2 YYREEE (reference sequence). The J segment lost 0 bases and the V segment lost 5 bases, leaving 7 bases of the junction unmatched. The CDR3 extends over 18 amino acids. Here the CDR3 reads CASRLRLAGSSGANVLTF. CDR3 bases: TGTGCCAGCAGACTGAGACTAGCGGGGAGCTCTGGGGCCAACGTCCTGACTTTC. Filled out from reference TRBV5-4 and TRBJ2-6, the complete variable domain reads ETGVTQSPTHLIKTRGQQVTLRCSSQSGHNTVSWYQQALGQGPQFIFQYYREEENGRGNFPPRFSGLQFPNYSSELNVNALELDDSALYLCASRLRLAGSSGANVLTFGAGSRLTVL.

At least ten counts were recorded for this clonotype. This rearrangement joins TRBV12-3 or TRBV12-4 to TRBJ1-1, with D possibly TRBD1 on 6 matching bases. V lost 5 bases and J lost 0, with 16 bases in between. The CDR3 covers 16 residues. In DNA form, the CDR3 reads TGTGCCAGCAGTGTTAGGAGGGGGAGAATGAACACTGAAGCTTTCTTT. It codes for CASSVRRGRMNTEAFF.

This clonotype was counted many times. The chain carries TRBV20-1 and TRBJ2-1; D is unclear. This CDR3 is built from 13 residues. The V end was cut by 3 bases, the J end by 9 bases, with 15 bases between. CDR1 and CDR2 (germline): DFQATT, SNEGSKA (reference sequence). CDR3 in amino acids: CSASAPRTFEQFF. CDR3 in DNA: TGCAGTGCTAGCGCTCCCCGAACATTTGAGCAGTTCTTC.

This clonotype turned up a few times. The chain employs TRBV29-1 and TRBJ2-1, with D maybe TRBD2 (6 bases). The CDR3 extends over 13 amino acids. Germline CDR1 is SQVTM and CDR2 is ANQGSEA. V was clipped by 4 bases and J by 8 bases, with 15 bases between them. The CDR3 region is CSVAAGSRDEQFF. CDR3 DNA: TGCAGCGTTGCTGCGGGGTCCAGGGATGAGCAGTTCTTC.

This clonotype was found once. CDR3 nucleotides: TGTGCCTGGAGTGTACCGGCAGGGGGCATCTACGAGCAGTACTTC. Translating gives CAWSVPAGGIYEQYF. This chain links TRBV30 with TRBJ2-7, with 8 positions matching TRBD1. CDR3 length equals 15 residues. Germline values: CDR1 GTSNPN, CDR2 SVGIG (reference sequence). Trimming took 0 bases from V and 3 from J; bases not matched to a gene: 7.

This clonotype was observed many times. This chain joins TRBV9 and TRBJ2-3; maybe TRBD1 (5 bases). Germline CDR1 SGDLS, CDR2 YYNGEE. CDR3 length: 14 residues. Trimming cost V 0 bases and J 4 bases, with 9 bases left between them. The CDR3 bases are TGTGCCAGCAGCGTAGCTATGGGGCCAGATACGCAGTATTTT. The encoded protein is CASSVAMGPDTQYF.

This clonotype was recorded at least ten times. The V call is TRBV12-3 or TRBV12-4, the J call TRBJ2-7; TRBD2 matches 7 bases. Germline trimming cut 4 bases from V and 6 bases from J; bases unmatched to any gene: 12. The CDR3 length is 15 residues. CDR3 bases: TGTGCCAGCAGTTCCCCCTCCTTATCGGGGGGCGAGCAGTACTTC. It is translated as CASSSPSLSGGEQYF.

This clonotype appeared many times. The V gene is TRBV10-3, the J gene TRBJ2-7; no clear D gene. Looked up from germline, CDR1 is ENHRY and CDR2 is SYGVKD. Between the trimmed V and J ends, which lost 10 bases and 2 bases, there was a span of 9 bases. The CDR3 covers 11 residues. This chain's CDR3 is CATSQTYEQYF. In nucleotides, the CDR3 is TGTGCCACCAGCCAGACCTACGAGCAGTACTTC.

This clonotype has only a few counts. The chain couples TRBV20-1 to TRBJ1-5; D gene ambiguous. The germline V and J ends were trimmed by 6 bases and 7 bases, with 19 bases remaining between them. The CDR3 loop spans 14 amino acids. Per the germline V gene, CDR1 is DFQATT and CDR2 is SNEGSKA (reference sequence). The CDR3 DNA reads TGCAGTGCCGTGACTCGGCCTACGGGGCAGCCCCAGCATTTT. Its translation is CSAVTRPTGQPQHF.

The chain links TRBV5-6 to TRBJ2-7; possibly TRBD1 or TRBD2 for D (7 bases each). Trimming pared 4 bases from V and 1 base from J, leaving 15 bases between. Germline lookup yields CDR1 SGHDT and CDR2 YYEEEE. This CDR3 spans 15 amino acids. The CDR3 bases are TGTGCCAGCAGCCAGGGAGGGGGCTTATCCTACGAGCAGTACTTC. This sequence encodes CASSQGGGLSYEQYF.